What follows are 25 T cell receptor beta chains derived from one specimen sequenced in a study of T-cell reconstitution after alpha-beta-depleted transplantation in children. Construction of the TCRbeta library involved unique molecular identifiers. TCRdb independently ran MiXCR on the PCR reads; one entry per CDR3 protein. The data show 190,000 or so distinct CDR3 sequences, with over 5.5% seen just once and 3% to 3.5% held by the top ten. The sequencing here drew on PBMCs from the stem cell graft donor, taken from the stem cell graft. The source is a human donor who donated a stem cell graft to a child with Wiskott-Aldrich syndrome.

This clonotype was observed at least ten times. The chain employs TRBV28 and TRBJ2-3; 12 nucleotides agree with TRBD1. V lost 6 bases and J lost 0; bases outside the gene matches: 7. This CDR3 is built from 17 residues. Germline V lookup: CDR1 MDHEN, CDR2 SYDVKM. CDR3 nucleotide sequence: TGTGCCAGCAGCTCCGGGACAGGGGGCATTAGCACAGATACGCAGTATTTT. Protein: CASSSGTGGISTDTQYF.

The table lists this clonotype with a few counts. This rearrangement joins TRBV25-1 to TRBJ1-1, with a weak D call TRBD1 (6 bases). The V and J ends lost 2 bases and 7 bases respectively, with 20 bases between them. CDR1 is MGHDK, CDR2 SYGVNS, per germline. This CDR3 region has 16 residues. CDR3 in amino acids: CASSEGEGGPTYEAFF. CDR3 bases: TGTGCCAGCAGTGAAGGTGAGGGGGGCCCCACTTATGAAGCTTTCTTT.

The gene calls are TRBV11-2 and TRBJ1-2, with D perhaps TRBD1 (5 bases). CDR3 size: 14 residues. The germline V gene encodes CDR1 SGHAT and CDR2 FQNNGV. V was clipped by 5 bases and J by 2 bases, with 12 bases between them. CDR3 DNA: TGTGCCAGCAGCCGGGACCAAGAGAACTATGGCTACACCTTC. This sequence encodes CASSRDQENYGYTF.

This clonotype was picked up many times. A junction end diverges from the germline sequence, so it may reflect a read error. This rearrangement joins TRBV12-3 or TRBV12-4 to TRBJ1-6; D is perhaps TRBD1 (6 bases). This CDR3 region has 15 residues. The CDR3 DNA reads as TGTGCCAGCAGCTTAGGGAGGGGGTATAATTCACCCCTCCACTTT. Translation: CASSLGRGYNSPLHF.

Here the CDR3 reads CSASMEAIYNEQFF. CDR3 in DNA: TGCAGTGCTAGTATGGAGGCTATCTACAATGAGCAGTTCTTC. The chain is built from TRBV20-1 and TRBJ2-1, with D perhaps TRBD2 (5 bases). The germline V gene encodes CDR1 DFQATT and CDR2 SNEGSKA (reference sequence). With 3 bases removed from V and 3 bases from J, the gap between germline ends came to 12 bases. The length of the CDR3 is 14 residues.

Many counts were recorded for this clonotype. The genes are TRBV9 and TRBJ1-1; D gene uncertain. V lost 4 bases to trimming and J lost 6 bases, with 22 bases between them. Germline V gene data show CDR1 as SGDLS and CDR2 as YYNGEE. This CDR3 contains 16 residues. The CDR3 DNA reads as TGTGCCAGCAGCCCCCTTCTTAGCCGAGGACTGGCTGAAGCTTTCTTT. Translated: CASSPLLSRGLAEAFF. Looking up the rest from reference TRBV9 and TRBJ1-1 gives the full variable domain: DSGVTQTPKHLITATGQRVTLRCSPRSGDLSVYWYQQSLDQGLQFLIQYYNGEERAKGNILERFSAQQFPDLHSELNLSSLELGDSALYFCASSPLLSRGLAEAFFGQGTRLTVV.

The chain has TRBV12-3 or TRBV12-4 and TRBJ1-4; D unclear. The CDR3 length is 16 residues. Trimming stripped 4 bases from V and 6 bases from J, with 18 bases between. CDR3 in DNA: TGTGCCAGCAGTTATAGATCAAGGCTAAGGGATGAAAAACTGTTTTTT. As protein: CASSYRSRLRDEKLFF.

This clonotype was observed at least ten times. The chain combines TRBV11-2 with TRBJ2-3; TRBD2 matches at 7 bases. CDR1 is SGHAT and CDR2 is FQNNGV in the germline V gene. This CDR3 is built from 14 residues. V gave up 1 base and J gave up 4 bases; unmatched junction bases: 2. The CDR3 here is CASSLVREADTQYF. As DNA, the CDR3 is TGTGCCAGCAGCTTAGTCCGGGAGGCAGATACGCAGTATTTT.

This clonotype was detected ten times or more. The chain is built from TRBV20-1 and TRBJ2-7; no clear D gene. V was shortened by 3 bases and J by 7 bases, with 13 bases between the two germline ends. CDR3 length: 12 amino acids. CDR1 and CDR2 from the germline V gene are DFQATT and SNEGSKA (reference sequence). DNA for the CDR3: TGCAGTGCTAGGGTTGGCGCGCGGGAGCAGTACTTC. Protein product: CSARVGAREQYF.

This clonotype was seen many times. The rearrangement joins TRBV3-1 to TRBJ2-7; 7 nucleotides line up with TRBD1. Germline V gives CDR1 LGHDT, CDR2 YNNKEL (reference sequence). The ends lost 7 bases at V and 3 bases at J; junction bases unmatched: 9. This CDR3 region has 14 residues. The CDR3: CASTSRGQDYEQYF. The CDR3 DNA reads as TGTGCCAGCACCAGTAGAGGACAGGACTACGAGCAGTACTTC.

This clonotype was seen more than once but under ten times. The V call is TRBV30, the J call TRBJ1-5; tentatively, D is TRBD1 (6 bases). V was clipped by 3 bases and J by 3 bases, with 9 bases between them. CDR3 size: 13 residues. Per the germline V gene, CDR1 is GTSNPN and CDR2 is SVGIG (reference sequence). The CDR3 region is CAWRRGDNQPQHF. CDR3 sequence (DNA): TGTGCCTGGAGGAGGGGGGACAATCAGCCCCAGCATTTT.

There are many counts of this clonotype. This chain links TRBV6-5 with TRBJ2-7; a possible D gene is TRBD2 (7 bases). Trimming took 2 bases from V and 8 from J, leaving 16 bases between them. The CDR3 loop spans 14 amino acids. Germline lookup yields CDR1 MNHEY and CDR2 SVGAGI. CDR3 DNA sequence: TGTGCCAGCAGTTACCGACCGACGGGGGGCAAGCAGTACTTC. It codes for CASSYRPTGGKQYF.

This clonotype has at least ten counts. The chain uses TRBV7-6 and TRBJ2-3; D assignment may be TRBD1 or TRBD2 (5 bases each). The ends were cut back, 0 bases at V and 1 base at J, with 11 bases in the middle. The CDR3 is 16 amino acids. Germline V gives CDR1 SGHVS, CDR2 FNYEAQ. The CDR3 nucleotides read TGTGCCAGCAGCTTAGCGGTGAGGGGAGGCACAGATACGCAGTATTTT. Protein product: CASSLAVRGGTDTQYF.

At least ten counts were recorded for this clonotype. The chain couples TRBV7-9 to TRBJ2-6, with D uncertain. The germline V gene encodes CDR1 SEHNR and CDR2 FQNEAQ (reference sequence). The CDR3 is 13 residues long. V was shortened by 5 bases and J by 1 base, with 3 bases between the two germline ends. The CDR3 reads CASSASGANVLTF. CDR3 DNA sequence: TGTGCCAGCAGCGCATCTGGGGCCAACGTCCTGACTTTC.

This clonotype was detected many times. The gene calls are TRBV20-1 and TRBJ1-1; a possible D gene is TRBD1 (6 bases). Germline CDR1 is DFQATT and CDR2 is SNEGSKA (reference sequence). The CDR3 totals 13 residues. This CDR3 reads CRAQGARNTEAFF. The CDR3 region has the DNA TGCAGGGCACAGGGCGCGCGGAACACTGAAGCTTTCTTT.

This clonotype was observed many times. The V and J genes are TRBV28 and TRBJ2-7; D is ambiguous. With 6 bases removed from V and 6 bases from J, the gap between germline ends came to 9 bases. Germline CDR1 reads MDHEN; CDR2 reads SYDVKM. This CDR3 contains 11 residues. The CDR3 coding sequence is TGTGCCAGCAGCACTCCGGGCGAGCAGTACTTC. The encoded protein is CASSTPGEQYF.

This sequence joins TRBV7-2 and TRBJ1-1; 8 bases are shared with TRBD1. In germline, CDR1 is SGHTA, CDR2 FQGNSA. Trimming cost V 3 bases and J 1 base; bases outside gene matches: 7. CDR3 length: 16 residues. The CDR3 nucleotides are TGTGCCAGCAGCTTCATTTTCGGACAGGGGAACACTGAAGCTTTCTTT. Translation gives CASSFIFGQGNTEAFF.

This clonotype was recorded at least ten times. The chain links TRBV5-1 to TRBJ1-2; no clear D gene. The V gene's germline CDR1 is SGHRS and CDR2 YFSETQ. The V end was cut by 1 base, the J end by 0 bases, with 10 bases between. The CDR3 totals 15 residues. The CDR3 reads CASSLTDGTNYGYTF. Here the CDR3 DNA reads TGCGCCAGCAGCTTGACTGACGGAACTAACTATGGCTACACCTTC.

In its sample, this clonotype was seen many times. The chain joins TRBV10-3 to TRBJ2-7, with 7 bases identical to TRBD1. The trim removed 5 bases at V and 5 bases at J, leaving 9 bases unmatched. The germline V gene encodes CDR1 ENHRY and CDR2 SYGVKD. The CDR3 length is 14 residues. The CDR3 spells CAISPGQMVHEQYF. CDR3 coding DNA: TGTGCCATCAGTCCGGGACAGATGGTCCACGAGCAGTACTTC.

This clonotype came up a few times. The rearrangement uses TRBV2 and TRBJ2-5, with 9 bases lining up with TRBD2. The trim removed 6 bases at V and 4 bases at J, leaving 6 bases unmatched. Germline assignment: CDR1 SNHLY and CDR2 FYNNEI. The CDR3 runs 14 residues. The CDR3 reads CASRQAGGIETQYF. CDR3 bases: TGTGCCAGCAGGCAGGCGGGGGGGATAGAGACCCAGTACTTC.

The chain has TRBV12-3 or TRBV12-4 and TRBJ1-1; D gene unclear. Trimming took 3 bases from V and 6 from J, leaving 11 bases between them. This CDR3 is built from 13 residues. CDR3 residues: CASSFQIVAEAFF. Here the CDR3 DNA reads TGTGCCAGCAGTTTTCAGATCGTGGCTGAAGCTTTCTTT.

This clonotype has a count of ten or more. This chain connects TRBV24-1 to TRBJ1-5; 8 bases are a match to TRBD1. V lost 2 bases and J lost 6; bases outside the gene matches: 5. The germline V gene has CDR1 KGHDR and CDR2 SFDVKD. The CDR3 has 15 residues. The CDR3 region is CATSDSTGESQPQHF. The CDR3 DNA sequence: TGTGCCACCAGTGATTCGACAGGGGAAAGTCAGCCCCAGCATTTT.

This clonotype was recorded at least ten times. This sequence joins TRBV10-3 and TRBJ2-2; D is undetermined. CDR1 ENHRY and CDR2 SYGVKD come from the germline V gene. Trimming left V 5 bases short and J 0 bases short, with 10 bases between. This CDR3 comprises 15 residues. The CDR3: CAISTDSTNTGELFF. The CDR3 DNA reads TGTGCCATCAGTACCGACTCTACGAACACCGGGGAGCTGTTTTTT.

This clonotype came up many times. V usage is TRBV7-2 and J usage is TRBJ2-2; D is unresolved. This CDR3 region has 14 residues. V was clipped by 5 bases and J by 4 bases, with 11 bases between them. The germline gives CDR1 SGHTA, CDR2 FQGNSA. The CDR3 loop is CASSPAVGTGELFF. As DNA, the CDR3 is TGTGCCAGCAGCCCGGCAGTTGGCACCGGGGAGCTGTTTTTT.

This clonotype was observed a single time. Possible read error: a much larger clone is one base away. The gene calls are TRBV12-3 or TRBV12-4 and TRBJ1-2; 12 bases match TRBD1. V shed 7 bases and J 9 bases; nucleotides not matched to a gene: 12. The CDR3 runs 15 residues. CDR3 nucleotides: TGTGCCAGCAAACCACCGGGACAGGGGGCAGGAAGCTACACCTTC. This gives the protein CASKPPGQGAGSYTF.